This TCR beta chain came from a study of T cells after yellow fever vaccination. Study results and limitations: High-abundance clonotypes from the bulk population could contaminate FACS-sorted repertoires. In post-booster samples, most primary-vaccination clones reappeared (just under 97% CD4, nearly 90% CD8). When the response was secondary, it was weaker but reached its peak faster, day 5 versus 15.

This clonotype was found many times. The antigen remains unidentified. This CDR3 comprises 13 residues. The ends were cut back, 6 bases at V and 4 bases at J, with 10 bases in the middle. The germline V gene has CDR1 ENHRY and CDR2 SYGVKD. TCRdb re-called the 5' RACE reads with MiXCR, one entry per CDR3 protein. The sample yields around 310,000 distinct CDR3 sequences, approximately 4% seen once. Here the sequenced sample was PBMCs, taken 5 days after the yellow fever booster vaccination. The rearrangement uses TRBV10-3 and TRBJ2-1; D is unclear. This clonotype was obtained from a man between 18 and 35 years old who received the YFV17D yellow fever vaccine. The CDR3 sequence is CAISQSPYNEQFF. CDR3 DNA: TGTGCCATCAGCCAGAGTCCTTACAATGAGCAGTTCTTC.